These 15 T cell receptor beta chains share one sample of origin, sequenced in a study of naive and memory T cell subsets (dated by TCRdb to between 2016 and 2019). The investigation overall reported the following: A few larger clonotypes were found in naive repertoires, especially CD8, and these larger clonotypes were possibly memory cells re-expressing CD45RA.

The library was generated by UMI-ligation and nested PCR. Sequencing took place on an Illumina MiSeq. An equimolar mix of two oligonucleotides covering both TRBC1 and TRBC2 was used as the beta constant-region primer. Four rounds of PCR, combining the SP2 primer with nested alpha and beta constant-region primers, were used to amplify the ligated cDNA. Using fastp trimming at Q25 and MiXCR clonotype assembly, TCRdb reanalyzed the public sequencing data and kept in-frame beta chains. Identical CDR3 protein sequences are pooled into one entry, listed with their most common genes and DNA. In all, the sample holds about 100,000 distinct CDR3 sequences, and approximately 15% of those were seen once. The ten biggest clones cover 2.8% of the sample. These receptors' targets are unknown. The sequencing input was naive CD8+ T cells from blood. The sample's cell subset or site label, decoded: naive T cells, CD45RA high CD27+. Source of these receptors: a human donor in good health.

The rearrangement joins TRBV27 to TRBJ2-3; TRBD2 aligns across 13 bases. Germline CDR1 reads MNHEY; CDR2 reads SMNVEV (reference sequence). The CDR3 is made up of 17 amino acids. V was pared by 6 bases and J by 3 bases, with 9 bases of the junction left unmatched. The CDR3 DNA reads as TGTGCCAGCAGCTCCGGGACTAGCGGGATAAGGACAGATACGCAGTATTTT. Its translation: CASSSGTSGIRTDTQYF.

This clonotype was seen only a few times. This sequence joins TRBV7-9 and TRBJ2-3; 9 bases agree with TRBD2. Unmatched junction bases numbered 2, after V lost 2 bases and J lost 2 bases. The CDR3 is 15 residues long. Germline CDR1 and CDR2: SEHNR and FQNEAQ (reference sequence). DNA of the CDR3: TGTGCCAGCAGCTTATCTAGCGGGGTCACAGATACGCAGTATTTT. Translation gives CASSLSSGVTDTQYF.

There are a few counts of this clonotype. V is TRBV5-4 and J is TRBJ2-3; D not certain. The CDR3 extends over 13 amino acids. Germline lookup yields CDR1 SGHNT and CDR2 YYREEE (reference sequence). Trimming left V 4 bases short and J 4 bases short, with 10 bases between. This CDR3 is CASSPDTPDTQYF. The CDR3, as DNA: TGTGCCAGCAGCCCCGACACCCCAGATACGCAGTATTTT. Drawing the rest from reference TRBV5-4 and TRBJ2-3, the complete variable domain is ETGVTQSPTHLIKTRGQQVTLRCSSQSGHNTVSWYQQALGQGPQFIFQYYREEENGRGNFPPRFSGLQFPNYSSELNVNALELDDSALYLCASSPDTPDTQYFGPGTRLTVL.

This clonotype was found many times. The chain links TRBV29-1 to TRBJ2-3; 10 bases line up with TRBD2. V shed 5 bases, J shed 5 bases, and the junction held 4 bases outside the gene matches. The V gene's germline CDR1 is SQVTM and CDR2 ANQGSEA. The CDR3 sequence is 13 residues long. The CDR3 spells CSVPGLAQDTQYF. The CDR3 region has the DNA TGCAGCGTTCCGGGACTAGCGCAAGATACGCAGTATTTT.

This clonotype occurred a few times. The chain employs TRBV6-2 or TRBV6-3 and TRBJ1-2; no reliable D call. Trimming removed 4 bases at V and 7 bases at J, with 13 bases between. The CDR3 runs to 13 residues. Per the germline V gene, CDR1 is MNHEY and CDR2 is SVGEGT. The CDR3 spells CASSWAEFSGYTF. The CDR3 nucleotides read TGTGCCAGCAGTTGGGCCGAATTCAGTGGCTACACCTTC.

A remark on this clonotype: The germline gene is not matched at one end of the junction; a read error may be the cause. This sequence joins TRBV13 and TRBJ2-7; no clear D. Germline-derived CDR1 and CDR2 are PRHDT and FYEKMQ (reference sequence). This CDR3 has 16 amino acids. This chain's CDR3 is CASSIGVTNLPYEQYF. In DNA form, the CDR3 reads TGTGCCAGCAGCATAGGCGTAACGAATTTGCCCTACGAGCAGTACTTC.

This clonotype was picked up a small number of times. The J gene is TRBJ1-2, the V gene TRBV29-1; D remains unclear. The CDR3 runs to 14 residues. Germline CDR1 reads SQVTM; CDR2 reads ANQGSEA. V was clipped by 7 bases and J by 4 bases, with 19 bases between them. The CDR3 nucleotides are TGCAGCGCCGAGGGCGAACTTGGCGGCTATGGCTACACCTTC. Translated: CSAEGELGGYGYTF.

This clonotype has a count of ten or more. The CDR3 coding sequence is TGCAGTGCGGGGACAGGGGGCCTAGAGTACACCTTC. Translating gives CSAGTGGLEYTF. The rearrangement links TRBV20-1 to TRBJ1-2; 12 positions agree with TRBD1. Germline CDR1 and CDR2: DFQATT and SNEGSKA (reference sequence). The ends lost 6 bases at V and 11 bases at J; junction bases unmatched: 7. The CDR3 covers 12 residues.

At least ten counts were recorded for this clonotype. J is TRBJ2-1 and V is TRBV9, with D unresolved. Looked up from germline, CDR1 is SGDLS and CDR2 is YYNGEE. This CDR3 spans 12 amino acids. V was shortened by 0 bases and J by 3 bases, with 1 base between the two germline ends. The CDR3 DNA sequence: TGTGCCAGCAGCGTAGACTACAATGAGCAGTTCTTC. This encodes CASSVDYNEQFF.

This clonotype occurred many times. The genes are TRBV6-2 or TRBV6-3 and TRBJ1-2; weak D call: TRBD1 (6 bases). Germline CDR1 and CDR2: MNHEY and SVGEGT. CDR3 length: 13 residues. Trimming took off 2 bases at V and 4 bases at J, with 8 bases between the two ends. CDR3 loop: CASSYTGFYGYTF. The CDR3, as DNA: TGTGCCAGCAGTTACACAGGGTTCTATGGCTACACCTTC.

This chain links TRBV2 with TRBJ1-1; D remains unclear. V was pared by 7 bases and J by 10 bases, with 25 bases between. In germline, CDR1 is SNHLY, CDR2 FYNNEI. This CDR3 is built from 15 residues. For the CDR3, the DNA is TGTGCCAGCAAGCGGATTGGTGGGGATGGGTTCGCAGCTTTCTTT. It codes for CASKRIGGDGFAAFF.

Only a few counts were recorded for this clonotype. At one end, the junction sequence differs from germline, possibly due to a read error. The V call is TRBV14, the J call TRBJ2-5; D unclear. CDR1 is SGHDN and CDR2 is FVKESK in the germline V gene. The CDR3 has 16 amino acids. The CDR3 spells CASSQASAAFQETQYF. The CDR3 bases are TGTGCCAGCAGTCAAGCGTCGGCAGCCTTCCAAGAGACCCAGTACTTC.

This rearrangement joins TRBV30 to TRBJ2-7, with D possibly matching TRBD2 (5 bases). This CDR3 region has 13 residues. V was clipped by 2 bases and J by 4 bases, with 12 bases between them. Germline V lookup: CDR1 GTSNPN, CDR2 SVGIG (reference sequence). The CDR3 is CAWSPGWGYEQYF. DNA for the CDR3: TGTGCCTGGAGTCCGGGATGGGGTTACGAGCAGTACTTC.

The rearrangement links TRBV20-1 to TRBJ2-1; perhaps TRBD2 as D (6 bases). V was trimmed by 5 bases and J by 9 bases, leaving 11 bases between them. The germline gives CDR1 DFQATT, CDR2 SNEGSKA (reference sequence). This CDR3 contains 11 residues. This chain's CDR3 is CSAGPSAEQFF. The DNA for the CDR3 is TGCAGTGCTGGACCTAGCGCTGAGCAGTTCTTC.

This clonotype was recorded a few times. The V gene is TRBV4-3, the J gene TRBJ2-3; TRBD2 matches 9 bases. This CDR3 region has 17 residues. Germline values: CDR1 LGHNA, CDR2 YSLEER. Trimming cost V 3 bases and J 2 bases; bases outside gene matches: 9. The CDR3 DNA is TGCGCCAGCAGCCAGGACCTAGCGGGGAGAACCACAGATACGCAGTATTTT. Its protein product is CASSQDLAGRTTDTQYF.